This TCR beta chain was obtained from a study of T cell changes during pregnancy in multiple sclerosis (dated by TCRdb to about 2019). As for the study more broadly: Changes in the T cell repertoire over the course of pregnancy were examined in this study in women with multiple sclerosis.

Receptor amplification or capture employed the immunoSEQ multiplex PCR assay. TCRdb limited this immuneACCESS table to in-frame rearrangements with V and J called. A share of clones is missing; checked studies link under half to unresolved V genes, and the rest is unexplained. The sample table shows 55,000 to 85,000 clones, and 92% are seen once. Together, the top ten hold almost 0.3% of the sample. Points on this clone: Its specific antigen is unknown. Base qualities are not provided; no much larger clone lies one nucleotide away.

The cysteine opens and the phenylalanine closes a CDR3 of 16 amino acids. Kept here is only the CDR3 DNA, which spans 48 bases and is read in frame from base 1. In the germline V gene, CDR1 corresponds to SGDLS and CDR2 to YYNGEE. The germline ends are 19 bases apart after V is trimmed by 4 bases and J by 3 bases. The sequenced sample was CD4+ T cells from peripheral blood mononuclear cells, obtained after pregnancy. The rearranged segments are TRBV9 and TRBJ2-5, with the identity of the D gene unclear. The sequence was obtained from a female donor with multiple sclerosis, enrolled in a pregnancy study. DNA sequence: TGTGCCAGCAGCCCTCTAAGGTTTGAGGAGAAAGAGACCCAGTACTTC. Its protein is CASSPLRFEEKETQYF.